This is a list of T cell receptor beta chains from one sample in a study of blood T cell repertoires in COVID-19. Profiled with immunoSEQ multiplex PCR; TCRdb holds only in-frame clones, not every one. The sample holds about 60,000 clones, around four fifths seen once. Source material: peripheral blood. The receptors come from an elderly man with acute or convalescent COVID-19. Each CDR3 is given with its conserved first and last residue. A D gene is named only where the DNA matches it firmly. The size entry is marked missing in some rows and otherwise reads once, few, many or a size class.

size	D	V	J	CDR3	DNA
NA	TRBD1	TRBV27	TRBJ1-5	CASSQAQGTGVNQPQHF	TGTGCCAGCAGCCAAGCGCAAGGGACAGGGGTCAATCAGCCCCAGCATTTT
NA	NA	TRBV30	TRBJ1-6	CAWSGQNSNSPLHF	TGTGCCTGGAGTGGTCAGAACAGTAATTCACCCCTCCACTTT
NA	NA	TRBV9	TRBJ1-1	CASSVGYARTEAFF	TGTGCCAGCAGCGTAGGGTACGCGAGGACTGAAGCTTTCTTT
few	TRBD2	TRBV4-1	TRBJ2-7	CASSQGPLAGGIEQYF	TGCGCCAGCAGCCAAGGACCTCTAGCGGGGGGTATCGAGCAGTACTTC
NA	NA	TRBV2	TRBJ1-3	CASSEAYAGSGNTIYF	TGTGCCAGCAGTGAGGCCTATGCAGGCTCTGGAAACACCATATATTTT
NA	TRBD1	TRBV27	TRBJ2-1	CASSLSRDSNEQFF	TGTGCCAGCAGTTTATCAAGGGACAGCAATGAGCAGTTCTTC
once	NA	TRBV9	TRBJ2-3	CASSVDAGATYRTDTQYF	TGTGCCAGCAGCGTAGATGCGGGGGCGACCTACCGCACAGATACGCAGTATTTT
NA	TRBD2	TRBV3-1/TRBV3-2	TRBJ2-1	CASSQVAGVVYNEQFF	TGTGCCAGCAGCCAAGTCGCGGGAGTAGTATACAATGAGCAGTTCTTC
NA	TRBD1	TRBV19	TRBJ2-2	CASSTLTGTEKNTGELFF	TGTGCCAGTAGTACTCTTACCGGGACAGAAAAAAACACCGGGGAGCTGTTTTTT
few	NA	TRBV7-6	TRBJ1-6	CASSPPWGVTNSPLHF	TGTGCCAGCAGCCCCCCGTGGGGGGTTACTAATTCACCCCTCCACTTT
NA	NA	TRBV20-1	TRBJ2-1	CSVRTHNEQFF	TGCAGTGTTAGGACTCACAATGAGCAGTTCTTC
NA	TRBD1	TRBV5-4	TRBJ2-1	CASSSSTGVAYNEQFF	TGTGCCAGCAGCTCGTCGACAGGGGTCGCCTACAATGAGCAGTTCTTC
few	NA	TRBV29-1	TRBJ1-3	CSVEDRSRGSGNTIYF	TGCAGCGTTGAAGATCGGAGCCGAGGCTCTGGAAACACCATATATTTT
once	TRBD2	TRBV2	TRBJ2-1	CASRVAGGAYNEQFF	TGTGCCAGCAGAGTAGCGGGAGGCGCCTACAATGAGCAGTTCTTC
NA	TRBD2	TRBV5-1	TRBJ2-1	CASSIEPSGGNEQFF	TGCGCCAGCAGCATAGAGCCTAGCGGGGGAAATGAGCAGTTCTTC
NA	NA	TRBV3-1/TRBV3-2	TRBJ1-5	CASSQTGPQPQHF	TGTGCCAGCAGCCAAACAGGGCCGCAGCCCCAGCATTTT
NA	NA	TRBV24-1	TRBJ2-1	CATSDSGAASYNEQFF	TGTGCCACCAGTGACTCTGGGGCGGCCTCCTACAATGAGCAGTTCTTC
NA	NA	TRBV5-6	TRBJ2-5	CASSRSGAETQYF	TGTGCCAGCAGCCGCTCAGGGGCAGAGACCCAGTACTTC
NA	TRBD2	TRBV11-2	TRBJ2-7	CASSPRLAGPEQYF	TGTGCCAGCAGCCCACGACTAGCGGGACCCGAGCAGTACTTC
NA	NA	TRBV7-6	TRBJ2-2	CASSRLSVLNTGELFF	TGTGCCAGCAGCCGACTATCGGTACTGAACACCGGGGAGCTGTTTTTT
few	NA	TRBV18	TRBJ2-7	CASSPILSAEQYF	TGTGCCAGCTCACCTATTTTGAGTGCCGAGCAGTACTTC
NA	TRBD1	TRBV5-1	TRBJ2-1	CASSHMAGTGVYNEQFF	TGCGCCAGCAGCCATATGGCCGGGACAGGGGTCTACAATGAGCAGTTCTTC
NA	NA	TRBV19	TRBJ1-5	CASTPRGRGLNQPQHF	TGTGCCAGTACCCCCAGGGGCAGGGGATTAAATCAGCCCCAGCATTTT
NA	NA	TRBV2	TRBJ1-1	CASSPRMTANTEAFF	TGTGCCAGCAGTCCCCGGATGACAGCGAACACTGAAGCTTTCTTT
NA	TRBD1	TRBV7-9	TRBJ1-1	CASSQGVLNTEAFF	TGTGCCAGCAGTCAGGGGGTGTTGAACACTGAAGCTTTCTTT
NA	NA	TRBV19	TRBJ2-7	CASSDAPAGRYEQYF	TGTGCCAGTAGCGACGCCCCCGCTGGGAGATACGAGCAGTACTTC
NA	NA	TRBV18	TRBJ1-4	CASSPPDSLSNEKLFF	TGTGCCAGCTCACCACCGGACAGCCTTTCTAATGAAAAACTGTTTTTT
NA	NA	TRBV5-6	TRBJ1-1	CASSLRSVQVAEAFF	TGTGCCAGCAGCTTGAGGTCCGTACAGGTCGCTGAAGCTTTCTTT
NA	NA	TRBV6-5	TRBJ1-1	CASSPPGGYTEAFF	TGTGCCAGCAGTCCCCCCGGAGGGTACACTGAAGCTTTCTTT
NA	TRBD2	TRBV19	TRBJ2-2	CASMKRTSGRTGELFF	TGTGCCAGCATGAAGCGGACTAGCGGGAGAACCGGGGAGCTGTTTTTT
NA	TRBD1	TRBV18	TRBJ2-7	CASSPRTGRYAEQYF	TGTGCCAGCTCACCACGGACAGGGAGGTATGCCGAGCAGTACTTC
once	TRBD1	TRBV7-2	TRBJ1-1	CARRGDRDPTEAFF	TGTGCCCGCAGGGGGGACAGGGACCCCACTGAAGCTTTCTTT
NA	TRBD2	TRBV5-6	TRBJ2-4	CASSPPGTIAKNIQYF	TGTGCCAGCAGCCCTCCCGGGACTATAGCCAAAAACATTCAGTACTTC
few	TRBD2	TRBV11-1	TRBJ2-3	CASSLLAGPTDTQYF	TGTGCCAGCAGCTTACTAGCGGGCCCCACAGATACGCAGTATTTT
NA	TRBD2	TRBV9	TRBJ2-2	CASTPRGRGSTGELFF	TGTGCCAGCACCCCGCGCGGGCGGGGGAGCACCGGGGAGCTGTTTTTT
NA	TRBD2	TRBV4-2	TRBJ2-3	CASSLEGVAGSDTQYF	TGTGCCAGCAGCCTAGAGGGGGTAGCGGGATCAGATACGCAGTATTTT
NA	NA	TRBV5-5	TRBJ1-6	CASSLFPRDSPLHF	TGTGCCAGCAGCTTATTCCCCCGGGATTCACCCCTCCACTTT
NA	TRBD2	TRBV5-1	TRBJ2-3	CASRPGLASADTQYF	TGCGCCAGCCGACCGGGACTAGCATCGGCAGATACGCAGTATTTT
NA	TRBD2	TRBV27	TRBJ2-5	CASSLSVAGVGETQYF	TGTGCCAGCAGTTTATCAGTAGCGGGAGTGGGGGAGACCCAGTACTTC
few	NA	TRBV7-3	TRBJ2-1	CASSSIRGDEQFF	TGTGCCAGCAGTTCTATTCGGGGTGATGAGCAGTTCTTC
NA	NA	TRBV6-5	TRBJ1-2	CASSYSREKYGYTF	TGTGCCAGCAGTTACTCACGGGAGAAGTATGGCTACACCTTC